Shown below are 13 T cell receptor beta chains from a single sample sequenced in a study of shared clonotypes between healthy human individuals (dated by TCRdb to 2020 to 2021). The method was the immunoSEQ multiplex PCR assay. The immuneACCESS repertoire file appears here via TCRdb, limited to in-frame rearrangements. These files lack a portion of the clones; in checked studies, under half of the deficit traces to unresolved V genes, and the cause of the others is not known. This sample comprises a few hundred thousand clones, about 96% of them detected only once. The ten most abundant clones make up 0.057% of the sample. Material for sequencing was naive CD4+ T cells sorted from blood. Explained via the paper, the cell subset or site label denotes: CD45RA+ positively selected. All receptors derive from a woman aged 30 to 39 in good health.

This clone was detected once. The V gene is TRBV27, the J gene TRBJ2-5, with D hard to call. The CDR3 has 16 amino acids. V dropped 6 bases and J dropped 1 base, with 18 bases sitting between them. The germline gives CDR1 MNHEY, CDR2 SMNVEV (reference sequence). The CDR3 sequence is CASSNDNRPLQETQYF. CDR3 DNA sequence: TGTGCCAGCAGCAACGACAACCGACCTCTCCAAGAGACCCAGTACTTC.

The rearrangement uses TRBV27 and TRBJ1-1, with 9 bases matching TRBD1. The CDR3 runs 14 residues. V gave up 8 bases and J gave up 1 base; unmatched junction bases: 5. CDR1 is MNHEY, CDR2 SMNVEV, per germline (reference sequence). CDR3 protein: CASGAQGANTEAFF. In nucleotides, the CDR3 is TGTGCCAGCGGAGCACAGGGGGCGAACACTGAAGCTTTCTTT.

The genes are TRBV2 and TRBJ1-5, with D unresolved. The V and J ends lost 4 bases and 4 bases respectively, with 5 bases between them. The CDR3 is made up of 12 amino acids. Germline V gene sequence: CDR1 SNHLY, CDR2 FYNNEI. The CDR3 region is CASSGENQPQHF. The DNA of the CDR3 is TGTGCCAGCAGTGGGGAGAATCAGCCCCAGCATTTT.

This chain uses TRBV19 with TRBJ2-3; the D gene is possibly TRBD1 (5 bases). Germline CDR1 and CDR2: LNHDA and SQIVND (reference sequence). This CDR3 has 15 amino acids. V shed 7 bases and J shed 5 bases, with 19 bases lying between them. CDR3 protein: CASTSTRLGVDTQYF. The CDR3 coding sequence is TGTGCCAGTACATCGACTCGCCTAGGGGTAGATACGCAGTATTTT.

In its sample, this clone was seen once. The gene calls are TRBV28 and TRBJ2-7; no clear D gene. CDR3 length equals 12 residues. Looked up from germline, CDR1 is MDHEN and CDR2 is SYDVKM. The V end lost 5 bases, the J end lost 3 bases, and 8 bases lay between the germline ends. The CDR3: CASSTQNYEQYF. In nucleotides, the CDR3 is TGTGCCAGCAGTACCCAAAACTACGAGCAGTACTTC.

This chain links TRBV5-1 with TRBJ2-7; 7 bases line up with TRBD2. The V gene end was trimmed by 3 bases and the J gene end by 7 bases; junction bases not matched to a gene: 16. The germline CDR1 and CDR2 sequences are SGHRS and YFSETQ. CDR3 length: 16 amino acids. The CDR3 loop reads CASSSGEGVGASEQYF. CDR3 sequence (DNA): TGCGCCAGCAGCTCCGGGGAGGGTGTCGGCGCGTCGGAGCAGTACTTC.

CDR3 in DNA: TGCGCCAGCAGCCAAGATTGGCTAGCGGGAGGAGGTAGCACAGATACGCAGTATTTT. This encodes CASSQDWLAGGGSTDTQYF. This chain connects TRBV4-1 to TRBJ2-3, with 11 bases fitting TRBD2. This CDR3 spans 19 amino acids. Germline trimming cut 0 bases from V and 0 bases from J; bases unmatched to any gene: 8. The germline V gene encodes CDR1 MGHRA and CDR2 YSYEKL.

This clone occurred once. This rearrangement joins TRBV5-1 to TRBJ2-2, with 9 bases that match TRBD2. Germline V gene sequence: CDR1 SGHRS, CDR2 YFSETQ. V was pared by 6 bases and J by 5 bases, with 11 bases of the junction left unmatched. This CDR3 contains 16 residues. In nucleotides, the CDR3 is TGCGCCAGCACTGAAGGGACTAGCTCTTCAACCGGGGAGCTGTTTTTT. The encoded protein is CASTEGTSSSTGELFF.

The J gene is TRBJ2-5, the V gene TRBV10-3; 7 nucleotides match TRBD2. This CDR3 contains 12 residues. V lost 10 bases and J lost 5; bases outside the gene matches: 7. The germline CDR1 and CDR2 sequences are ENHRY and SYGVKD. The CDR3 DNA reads TGTGCCACAGCGCGGGAGATGGAGACCCAGTACTTC. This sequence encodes CATAREMETQYF.

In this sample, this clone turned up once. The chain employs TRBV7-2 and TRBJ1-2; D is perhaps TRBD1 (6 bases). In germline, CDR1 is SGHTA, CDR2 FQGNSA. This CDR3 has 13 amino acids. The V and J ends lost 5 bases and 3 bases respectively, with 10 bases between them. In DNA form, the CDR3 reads TGTGCCAGCAGCCCCGGACAGTACTATGGCTACACCTTC. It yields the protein CASSPGQYYGYTF.

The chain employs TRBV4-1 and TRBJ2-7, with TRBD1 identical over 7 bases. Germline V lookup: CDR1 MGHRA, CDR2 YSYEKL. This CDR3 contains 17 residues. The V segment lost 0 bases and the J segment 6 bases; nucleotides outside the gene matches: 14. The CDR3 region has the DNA TGCGCCAGCAGCCAAGATCGCCCCCCGCCAAGGGGGCGCGAGCAGTACTTC. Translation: CASSQDRPPPRGREQYF.

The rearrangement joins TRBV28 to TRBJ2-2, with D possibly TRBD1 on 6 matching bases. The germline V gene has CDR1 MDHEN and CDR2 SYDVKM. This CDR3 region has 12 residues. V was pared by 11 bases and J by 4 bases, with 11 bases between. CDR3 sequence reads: CAGGGLTGELFF. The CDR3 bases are TGTGCCGGGGGCGGACTCACCGGGGAGCTGTTTTTT.

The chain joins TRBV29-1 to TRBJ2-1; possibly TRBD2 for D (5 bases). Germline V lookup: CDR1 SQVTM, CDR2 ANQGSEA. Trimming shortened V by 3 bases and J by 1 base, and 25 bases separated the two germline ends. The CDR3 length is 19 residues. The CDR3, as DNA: TGCAGCGTTGATCCTCTCCTCTTTCGTCCAGCGGCTTCCTACAATGAGCAGTTCTTC. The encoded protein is CSVDPLLFRPAASYNEQFF.